These 22 T cell receptor beta chains came from one sample sequenced in a study of blood T cell repertoires in COVID-19. Clones were read by immunoSEQ multiplex PCR, and TCRdb kept only the in-frame ones, dropping some. Altogether some 250,000 clones are present, roughly 80% being singletons, with the ten largest covering roughly 4%. The sequencing input was peripheral blood. The receptors shown here come from a man aged 60-69 years with acute or convalescent COVID-19.

The chain has TRBV10-3 and TRBJ1-6; D possibly corresponds to TRBD1 (5 bases). The CDR3 totals 15 residues. Trimming cost V 3 bases and J 0 bases, with 6 bases left between them. Germline values: CDR1 ENHRY, CDR2 SYGVKD. The CDR3 loop reads CAISEGVSYNSPLHF. DNA of the CDR3: TGTGCCATCAGTGAAGGGGTCTCCTATAATTCACCCCTCCACTTT.

As for this clone: The sample contains more than one DNA sequence encoding this CDR3. This chain joins TRBV18 and TRBJ2-3; TRBD2 matches at 12 bases. CDR3 length equals 16 residues. V was pared by 3 bases and J by 0 bases, with 1 base of the junction left unmatched. CDR1 and CDR2 from the germline V gene are KGHSH and LQKENI. The CDR3 here is CASSPGLAGSTDTQYF. The CDR3 nucleotides read TGTGCCAGCTCACCTGGACTAGCGGGGAGCACAGATACGCAGTATTTT.

This sequence joins TRBV6-5 and TRBJ2-7; 10 bases fit TRBD1. This CDR3 contains 14 residues. CDR1 and CDR2 (germline): MNHEY, SVGAGI. Trimming cost V 6 bases and J 6 bases; bases outside gene matches: 8. The CDR3 bases are TGTGCCAGCAGGGCGACAGGGGGCTCTGGCGAGCAGTACTTC. This encodes CASRATGGSGEQYF.

The V and J genes are TRBV7-2 and TRBJ2-1; D possibly corresponds to TRBD1 (5 bases). Germline CDR1 SGHTA, CDR2 FQGNSA. The CDR3 sequence is 16 residues long. V was pared by 4 bases and J by 3 bases, with 16 bases between. The CDR3 nucleotides are TGTGCCAGCAGCTGGGGCCGGGCCCACGGCTACAATGAGCAGTTCTTC. Translated: CASSWGRAHGYNEQFF. Full variable domain (rest looked up from reference TRBV7-2 and TRBJ2-1): GAGVSQSPSNKVTEKGKDVELRCDPISGHTALYWYRQSLGQGLEFLIYFQGNSAPDKSGLPSDRFSAERTGGSVSTLTIQRTQQEDSAVYLCASSWGRAHGYNEQFFGPGTRLTVL.

The CDR3 spells CASSEVGRLIHEQYF. Here the CDR3 DNA reads TGTGCCAGCAGTGAAGTCGGCAGGTTGATCCACGAGCAGTACTTC. V and J are TRBV2 and TRBJ2-7, with D uncertain. Between the trimmed V and J ends, which lost 1 base and 5 bases, there was a span of 15 bases. Germline V CDR1 and CDR2: SNHLY, FYNNEI. The length of the CDR3 is 15 residues. Combining the CDR3 with reference TRBV2 and TRBJ2-7 gives the whole variable domain EPEVTQTPSHQVTQMGQEVILRCVPISNHLYFYWYRQILGQKVEFLVSFYNNEISEKSEIFDDQFSVERPDGSNFTLKIRSTKLEDSAMYFCASSEVGRLIHEQYFGPGTRLTVT.

The rearrangement uses TRBV4-3 and TRBJ2-1; a weak D match, TRBD1 (7 bases). The CDR3 runs to 17 residues. The germline gives CDR1 LGHNA, CDR2 YSLEER. Trimming took off 0 bases at V and 0 bases at J, with 12 bases between the two ends. CDR3 loop: CASSQESQGGSYNEQFF. In DNA form, the CDR3 reads TGCGCCAGCAGCCAAGAGTCCCAGGGGGGCTCCTACAATGAGCAGTTCTTC.

V is TRBV6-5 and J is TRBJ1-6; 7 bases line up with TRBD1. CDR1 and CDR2 from the germline V gene are MNHEY and SVGAGI. The CDR3 totals 12 residues. J gave up 14 bases and V 7 bases, and 8 bases lay outside the gene matches. The CDR3: CASNTGDRALHF. CDR3 coding DNA: TGTGCCAGCAATACAGGGGATAGGGCCCTCCACTTT.

The sample holds a few counts of this clone. This chain uses TRBV28 with TRBJ1-1, with 7 positions matching TRBD1. The CDR3 spans 13 residues. V shed 6 bases, J shed 0 bases, and the junction held 1 base outside the gene matches. Germline-derived CDR1 and CDR2 are MDHEN and SYDVKM. The CDR3 loop is CASRQGMNTEAFF. DNA for the CDR3: TGTGCCAGCAGACAGGGGATGAACACTGAAGCTTTCTTT.

The gene calls are TRBV4-1 and TRBJ1-6; D is undetermined. The V end was cut by 0 bases, the J end by 8 bases, with 11 bases between. This CDR3 spans 15 amino acids. Germline V gives CDR1 MGHRA, CDR2 YSYEKL. In nucleotides, the CDR3 is TGCGCCAGCAGCCAAGAGTCACCGGGTTATTCACCCCTCCACTTT. As protein: CASSQESPGYSPLHF.

The chain joins TRBV28 to TRBJ1-3, with a tentative D call TRBD1 (5 bases). This CDR3 region has 14 residues. Germline assignment: CDR1 MDHEN and CDR2 SYDVKM. Trimming took off 8 bases at V and 0 bases at J, with 11 bases between the two ends. CDR3 loop: CASRGRASGNTIYF. The CDR3 nucleotides are TGTGCCAGCCGGGGGAGGGCCTCTGGAAACACCATATATTTT.

Comments on this clone: The germline gene is not matched at one end of the junction; a read error may be the cause. The V and J genes are TRBV15 and TRBJ2-2; TRBD2 might be the D (5 bases). This CDR3 comprises 15 residues. The germline gives CDR1 LNHNV, CDR2 YYDKDF (reference sequence). The CDR3 region is CATSGEGRNTGELFF. In nucleotides, the CDR3 is TGTGCCACCAGCGGAGAAGGGAGGAACACCGGGGAGCTGTTTTTT.

This clone came up a few times. The chain employs TRBV4-2 and TRBJ1-3, with D unresolved. V was pared by 4 bases and J by 2 bases, with 12 bases between. The length of the CDR3 is 15 residues. Germline CDR1 and CDR2: LGHNA and YNFKEQ. The CDR3 nucleotides are TGTGCCAGCAGCCCGACAATGAAAGCTGGAAACACCATATATTTT. Translating gives CASSPTMKAGNTIYF.

The rearrangement joins TRBV6-5 to TRBJ1-3; TRBD1 matches 7 bases. Germline values: CDR1 MNHEY, CDR2 SVGAGI. The CDR3 is 16 amino acids. Trimming cost V 0 bases and J 0 bases; bases outside gene matches: 2. CDR3 protein: CASSYSRQGSGNTIYF. The CDR3 DNA is TGTGCCAGCAGTTACTCTCGACAGGGCTCTGGAAACACCATATATTTT.

The chain links TRBV7-9 to TRBJ2-7, with 8 positions matching TRBD2. The CDR3 runs 14 residues. The germline gives CDR1 SEHNR, CDR2 FQNEAQ (reference sequence). The V and J ends lost 4 bases and 9 bases, in that order; junction bases with no gene match: 11. The CDR3 is CASSSPRGTRLQYF. The CDR3 region has the DNA TGTGCCAGCAGCTCTCCTAGAGGGACTAGATTGCAGTACTTC. The variable domain in full, with the rest retrieved from reference TRBV7-9 and TRBJ2-7, is DTGVSQNPRHKITKRGQNVTFRCDPISEHNRLYWYRQTLGQGPEFLTYFQNEAQLEKSRLLSDRFSAERPKGSFSTLEIQRTEQGDSAMYLCASSSPRGTRLQYFGPGTRLTVT.

J is TRBJ2-2 and V is TRBV27; perhaps TRBD1 as D (6 bases). Between the trimmed V and J ends, which lost 7 bases and 4 bases, there was a span of 19 bases. The CDR3 is made up of 16 amino acids. From germline, CDR1 is MNHEY and CDR2 SMNVEV (reference sequence). CDR3 DNA: TGTGCCAGCAAACTCCGGGACACAACTTCCACCGGGGAGCTGTTTTTT. Amino acid sequence: CASKLRDTTSTGELFF.

The chain employs TRBV5-4 and TRBJ2-5, with 8 bases aligning to TRBD2. In germline, CDR1 is SGHNT, CDR2 YYREEE (reference sequence). Trimming removed 2 bases from V and 0 bases from J; junction bases left unmatched: 3. This CDR3 contains 15 residues. CDR3 loop: CASSLGGGYQETQYF. CDR3 in DNA: TGTGCCAGCAGCTTAGGCGGGGGGTACCAAGAGACCCAGTACTTC.

The chain links TRBV7-2 to TRBJ2-7, with 10 bases identical to TRBD1. The V segment lost 2 bases and the J segment 4 bases; nucleotides outside the gene matches: 5. CDR1 and CDR2 (germline): SGHTA, FQGNSA. This CDR3 region has 15 residues. For the CDR3, the DNA is TGTGCCAGCAGCTTACGAGACAGGGGGCCGTACGAGCAGTACTTC. Translation gives CASSLRDRGPYEQYF. The variable domain in full, completed from reference TRBV7-2 and TRBJ2-7, reads GAGVSQSPSNKVTEKGKDVELRCDPISGHTALYWYRQSLGQGLEFLIYFQGNSAPDKSGLPSDRFSAERTGGSVSTLTIQRTQQEDSAVYLCASSLRDRGPYEQYFGPGTRLTVT.

This rearrangement joins TRBV7-2 to TRBJ2-5, with 7 bases lining up with TRBD2. The CDR3 spans 16 residues. J lost 0 bases, V lost 2 bases, and 6 bases had no gene match. CDR1 SGHTA and CDR2 FQGNSA come from the germline V gene. CDR3 loop: CASSLSLAANQETQYF. The CDR3 DNA sequence: TGTGCCAGCAGCTTAAGTCTAGCGGCGAACCAAGAGACCCAGTACTTC.

This chain links TRBV7-8 with TRBJ2-7, with 8 bases matching TRBD1. Trimming at V came to 2 bases and at J to 3 bases, leaving 3 bases not matched to a gene. The CDR3 is 14 amino acids. CDR1 is SGHVS and CDR2 is FQNEAQ in the germline V gene. The CDR3 sequence: CASSLSRGLYEQYF. CDR3 DNA sequence: TGTGCCAGCAGCTTATCCAGGGGGCTCTACGAGCAGTACTTC.

This clone was recorded only once. The chain recombines TRBV5-1 with TRBJ2-2; 7 bases agree with TRBD1. Germline loops: CDR1 SGHRS, CDR2 YFSETQ. The CDR3 contains 15 residues. V lost 2 bases, J lost 5 bases, and 6 bases stayed unmatched. In DNA form, the CDR3 reads TGCGCCAGCAGCTTTTCCAGGGGGTGGACCGGGGAGCTGTTTTTT. Residues: CASSFSRGWTGELFF.

In its sample, this clone was seen once. The chain links TRBV7-8 to TRBJ1-1, with D maybe TRBD1 (6 bases). Looked up from germline, CDR1 is SGHVS and CDR2 is FQNEAQ. CDR3 length: 15 residues. V gave up 5 bases and J gave up 1 base, with 14 bases separating them. In DNA, the CDR3 is TGTGCCAGCAGCCCCCCGACAGGTAGGAACACTGAAGCTTTCTTT. Protein sequence: CASSPPTGRNTEAFF.

The genes are TRBV7-9 and TRBJ2-2; TRBD2 aligns across 9 bases. Germline CDR1 and CDR2: SEHNR and FQNEAQ (reference sequence). V was pared by 6 bases and J by 7 bases, with 9 bases of the junction left unmatched. The CDR3 sequence is 15 residues long. The DNA for the CDR3 is TGTGCCAGCAGGCAGCCGGGACTAGCCGGCGGGGAGCTGTTTTTT. It translates to CASRQPGLAGGELFF.